This T cell receptor (beta chain) was profiled in a study of shared clonotypes between healthy human individuals. The length of the CDR3 is 16 residues. The V and J ends lost 3 bases and 1 base respectively, with 12 bases between them. Germline CDR1 is MNHEY and CDR2 is SMNVEV (reference sequence). Template for every sorted-subset replicate PCR totaled about 0.2 ug DNA, around 33,000 T cell genomes. Measured with immunoSEQ multiplex PCR; TCRdb has only the in-frame clones, and not every one. Altogether some 650,000 clones are present, less than 98% being singletons, with the ten largest covering about 0.06%. The donors were adults (healthy and HIV-negative) with no recent acute infections or vaccinations.

This TCR was sampled from a woman aged 25 to 39 in good health. Sequencing was performed on naive CD4+ T cells sorted from blood. This sample's subset: CD45RA+ positively selected. The chain couples TRBV27 to TRBJ2-2, with D perhaps matching TRBD1 (6 bases). CDR3 in amino acids: CASSFRGRGNTGELFF. In nucleotides, the CDR3 is TGTGCCAGCAGTTTTCGGGGCAGGGGGAACACCGGGGAGCTGTTTTTT.